What follows are 17 T cell receptor beta chains derived from one specimen sequenced in a study of CD8 T cells in ankylosing spondylitis (dated by TCRdb to 2016 to 2017). Library method: 5' RACE. TCRdb names Illumina HiSeq 2500 as the instrument used. The public reads were quality trimmed at Q25 with fastp and then assembled into clones with MiXCR by TCRdb, keeping productive beta chains. When rows share a CDR3 protein, they turn into one entry using the most common DNA and genes. The sample profile shows roughly 180,000 distinct CDR3 sequences; approximately 10% of them were found once. The leading ten clones occupy roughly 16% of the sample. The sample consisted of blood, either unsorted or a sorted T cell fraction (not recorded which). The origin of the receptors is a female donor with ankylosing spondylitis or in good health (not recorded which).

This clonotype turned up a few times. This rearrangement joins TRBV27 to TRBJ2-7; tentative D call: TRBD2 (5 bases). The ends were cut back, 2 bases at V and 4 bases at J, with 15 bases in the middle. The CDR3 contains 15 residues. Germline V gene sequence: CDR1 MNHEY, CDR2 SMNVEV (reference sequence). DNA of the CDR3: TGTGCCAGCAGTTTAGTAGAGGGCCCGAAGTACGAGCAGTACTTC. Amino acid sequence: CASSLVEGPKYEQYF.

This clonotype was counted a few times. J is TRBJ1-2 and V is TRBV19; a possible D gene is TRBD1 (6 bases). The CDR3 spans 17 residues. The V and J ends lost 6 bases and 1 base respectively, with 21 bases between them. Germline loops: CDR1 LNHDA, CDR2 SQIVND (reference sequence). The CDR3 loop reads CASRKQTGRSLNYGYTF. Written as DNA, the CDR3 is TGTGCCAGTAGGAAACAGACAGGCCGCAGCCTTAACTATGGCTACACCTTC.

This clonotype has a handful of counts. The V gene is TRBV6-2 or TRBV6-3, the J gene TRBJ2-7; TRBD1 matches at 7 bases. J gave up 6 bases and V 6 bases, and 11 bases lay outside the gene matches. The CDR3 is made up of 14 amino acids. Germline loops: CDR1 MNHEY, CDR2 SVGEGT. The DNA of the CDR3 is TGTGCCAGCAGCCTCCACCCGACAGGGTTCGAGCAGTACTTC. Its translation is CASSLHPTGFEQYF.

This clonotype showed up many times. This chain links TRBV28 with TRBJ1-2; 8 nucleotides line up with TRBD1. J gave up 8 bases and V 2 bases, and 19 bases lay outside the gene matches. This CDR3 has 18 residues. Germline CDR1 is MDHEN and CDR2 is SYDVKM. CDR3 loop: CASSLTAGQVAGGRGYTF. The CDR3 DNA is TGTGCCAGCAGTTTAACCGCGGGACAGGTCGCCGGGGGTCGGGGCTACACCTTC.

The chain couples TRBV5-5 to TRBJ2-1, with D tentatively TRBD1 or TRBD2 (5 bases each). V was clipped by 0 bases and J by 9 bases, with 13 bases between them. The CDR3 contains 14 residues. Germline lookup yields CDR1 SGHKS and CDR2 YYEKEE (reference sequence). The CDR3 sequence: CASSLGGARGEQFF. The CDR3 bases are TGTGCCAGCAGCTTGGGAGGGGCCCGGGGTGAGCAGTTCTTC.

This chain uses TRBV19 with TRBJ1-1; D is unresolved. The CDR3 has 12 amino acids. V dropped 8 bases and J dropped 1 base, with 8 bases sitting between them. The germline V gene encodes CDR1 LNHDA and CDR2 SQIVND (reference sequence). This CDR3 reads CASLGPNTEAFF. CDR3 DNA sequence: TGTGCCAGTCTAGGCCCGAACACTGAAGCTTTCTTT.

This clonotype was detected only a few times. The chain has TRBV2 and TRBJ2-3; the match to TRBD1 covers 9 bases. J was trimmed by 12 bases and V by 10 bases; bases with no gene match: 11. The germline V gene encodes CDR1 SNHLY and CDR2 FYNNEI. This CDR3 is 12 amino acids long. The CDR3 DNA sequence: TGTGCCACCGAAGGGCCGGGACAGGGACAGTATTTT. It specifies CATEGPGQGQYF.

The chain couples TRBV4-3 to TRBJ1-1; D gene uncertain. This CDR3 contains 14 residues. Germline CDR1 reads LGHNA; CDR2 reads YSLEER. Trimming took 0 bases from V and 5 from J, leaving 10 bases between them. The CDR3 spells CASSQEGGGTEAFF. The DNA for the CDR3 is TGCGCCAGCAGCCAAGAGGGAGGAGGTACTGAAGCTTTCTTT.

The V and J genes are TRBV7-9 and TRBJ2-1; 12 nucleotides align to TRBD1. Germline assignment: CDR1 SEHNR and CDR2 FQNEAQ (reference sequence). V was clipped by 7 bases and J by 7 bases; unmatched bases: 8. CDR3 size: 15 residues. CDR3 sequence: CASTLGQGAWNEQFF. The CDR3 DNA reads TGTGCCAGCACCCTGGGACAGGGGGCCTGGAATGAGCAGTTCTTC.

The chain has TRBV18 and TRBJ2-3; the D call may be TRBD1 or TRBD2 (5 bases each). Per the germline V gene, CDR1 is KGHSH and CDR2 is LQKENI. The CDR3 totals 14 residues. V dropped 5 bases and J dropped 3 bases, with 12 bases sitting between them. The CDR3, as DNA: TGTGCCAGCTCAGCAGCCGGGGCTACAGATACGCAGTATTTT. It is translated as CASSAAGATDTQYF.

This clonotype was observed at least ten times. The gene calls are TRBV6-2 or TRBV6-3 and TRBJ2-7; D unresolved. The germline gives CDR1 MNHEY, CDR2 SVGEGT. The V end lost 3 bases, the J end lost 4 bases, and 10 bases lay between the germline ends. The CDR3 sequence is 13 residues long. This CDR3 reads CASSYGGYYEQYF. The DNA of the CDR3 is TGTGCCAGCAGTTATGGTGGGTATTACGAGCAGTACTTC.

This clonotype was seen at least ten times. The gene calls are TRBV4-3 and TRBJ1-1; a weak D match, TRBD1 (6 bases). There are 18 residues in the CDR3. The germline V gene encodes CDR1 LGHNA and CDR2 YSLEER. Between the trimmed V and J ends, which lost 4 bases and 5 bases, there was a span of 26 bases. CDR3 sequence reads: CASSRSLLDSKLVTEAFF. CDR3 coding DNA: TGCGCCAGCAGCCGCAGTTTATTGGACAGCAAGCTAGTTACTGAAGCTTTCTTT.

This clonotype was found many times. This chain uses TRBV12-3 or TRBV12-4 with TRBJ1-1; D unclear. The CDR3 extends over 10 amino acids. Between the trimmed V and J ends, which lost 7 bases and 12 bases, there was a span of 12 bases. The CDR3 nucleotides read TGTGCCAGCACCCTGGGGTTGACTTTCTTT. Protein product: CASTLGLTFF.

This clonotype was detected ten times or more. CDR3: CASSPSAAGYDGYTF. Written as DNA, the CDR3 is TGTGCCAGCAGCCCTAGCGCGGCGGGGTATGATGGCTACACCTTC. The V call is TRBV7-9, the J call TRBJ1-2; D unclear. This CDR3 has 15 amino acids. Trimming took off 5 bases at V and 6 bases at J, with 19 bases between the two ends. CDR1 is SEHNR, CDR2 FQNEAQ, per germline (reference sequence).

This clonotype was recorded at least ten times. This chain uses TRBV6-5 with TRBJ2-1; 9 bases align to TRBD1. The CDR3 length is 14 residues. CDR1 is MNHEY, CDR2 SVGAGI, per germline. V trimming: 8 bases; J trimming: 4 bases; junction bases outside the gene matches: 6. In nucleotides, the CDR3 is TGTGCCAGCGTTCGGACAGGGGAATACAATGAGCAGTTCTTC. Protein product: CASVRTGEYNEQFF.

The chain recombines TRBV6-2 or TRBV6-3 with TRBJ1-2; D not certain. CDR3 length: 15 amino acids. V lost 2 bases and J 0 bases, leaving 10 bases between the germline ends. The germline gives CDR1 MNHEY, CDR2 SVGEGT. The CDR3, as DNA: TGTGCCAGCAGTTACGAGCAGAGTCCTAACTATGGCTACACCTTC. Amino acid sequence: CASSYEQSPNYGYTF.

The chain is built from TRBV20-1 and TRBJ1-1, with a weak D call TRBD1 (5 bases). Germline CDR1 reads DFQATT; CDR2 reads SNEGSKA (reference sequence). Trimming stripped 4 bases from V and 10 bases from J, with 25 bases between. This CDR3 region has 15 residues. CDR3 sequence: CSATDLSQGSLLAFF. CDR3 sequence (DNA): TGCAGTGCTACGGACCTCAGTCAGGGTAGCTTGCTAGCTTTCTTT.